This TCR beta chain was captured in a study of T cell responses to AZD1222 COVID-19 vaccine. Second-dose intervals of approximately 4 or approximately 12 weeks were pooled. General study results and limits: Variant regions that are unmutated are reportedly the target of nearly half of spike-specific TCRs. Of the AZD1222 recipients, only 5 or 6 were seropositive at baseline. Researchers took repertoire samples only after the peak T cell response had come.

V dropped 6 bases and J dropped 5; count of bases not matched to a gene: 11. Germline lookup yields CDR1 SGHRS and CDR2 YFSETQ. The length of the CDR3 is 15 residues. TCRdb keeps only in-frame clones here, not all; method: immunoSEQ multiplex PCR. The data hold roughly 120,000 clones, with around nine tenths observed a single time. Comment on this clone: Its specificity is not known.

The material was peripheral blood, obtained 28 days after the second AZD1222 dose. This sequence originates from an adult who received the AZD1222 COVID-19 vaccine. The chain links TRBV5-1 to TRBJ2-5, with TRBD1 matching over 9 bases. As DNA, the CDR3 is TGCGCCAGCACCGGACAGGGGAGGGTAGGCGAGACCCAGTACTTC. Translating it yields CASTGQGRVGETQYF.